A single sample gave rise to the 6 T cell receptor beta chains below, sequenced in a study of glioma-infiltrating T cells after dendritic cell vaccination. Method: immunoSEQ multiplex PCR; TCRdb's copy keeps in-frame clones and lacks some. The sample holds under 70,000 clones, 82% seen once. The specimen comprised blood, sampled before dendritic cell vaccination. All receptors come from a human donor with glioblastoma.

The V and J genes are TRBV7-6 and TRBJ2-3; no definite D call. Germline V gene sequence: CDR1 SGHVS, CDR2 FNYEAQ. V lost 0 bases, J lost 8 bases, and 21 bases lay in between. The CDR3 has 17 amino acids. This CDR3 is CASSLAVGRQVPGTQYF. CDR3 sequence (DNA): TGTGCCAGCAGCTTAGCGGTTGGCCGGCAGGTCCCCGGTACGCAGTATTTT.

As regards this clone: Other DNA sequences from this sample encode an identical CDR3 as well. V usage is TRBV5-6 and J usage is TRBJ2-5, with TRBD2 matching 13 bases. This CDR3 has 15 amino acids. CDR1 is SGHDT and CDR2 is YYEEEE in the germline V gene. With 2 bases clipped from V and 5 bases from J, the junction kept 3 bases outside the gene matches. As DNA, the CDR3 is TGTGCCAGCAGCTTAGAACTAGCGGGGGGGGAGACCCAGTACTTC. The encoded protein is CASSLELAGGETQYF. The full variable domain, in which reference TRBV5-6 and TRBJ2-5 provide the parts outside the CDR3, is DAGVTQSPTHLIKTRGQQVTLRCSPKSGHDTVSWYQQALGQGPQFIFQYYEEEERQRGNFPDRFSGHQFPNYSSELNVNALLLGDSALYLCASSLELAGGETQYFGPGTRLLVL.

This chain uses TRBV5-4 with TRBJ2-3; TRBD1 matches 9 bases. Germline V gene sequence: CDR1 SGHNT, CDR2 YYREEE (reference sequence). Unmatched junction bases numbered 1, after V lost 0 bases and J lost 2 bases. This CDR3 has 15 amino acids. The CDR3, as DNA: TGTGCCAGCAGCTTGGACAGGGGGCTCACAGATACGCAGTATTTT. This encodes CASSLDRGLTDTQYF.

The chain links TRBV30 to TRBJ2-7; 7 bases are a match to TRBD2. The germline V gene has CDR1 GTSNPN and CDR2 SVGIG (reference sequence). The trim removed 0 bases at V and 1 base at J, leaving 3 bases unmatched. The CDR3 has 14 amino acids. In DNA form, the CDR3 reads TGTGCCTGGAGTGTATCGGGAGGTTCCTACGAGCAGTACTTC. It is translated as CAWSVSGGSYEQYF.

The chain carries TRBV18 and TRBJ2-7; unclear D gene. V was pared by 3 bases and J by 0 bases, with 3 bases between. The CDR3 loop spans 12 amino acids. Per germline, CDR1 KGHSH and CDR2 LQKENI. In nucleotides, the CDR3 is TGTGCCAGCTCACCCTACTCCTACGAGCAGTACTTC. It codes for CASSPYSYEQYF.

This clone has just one count. The chain carries TRBV4-1 and TRBJ2-5; D is perhaps TRBD2 (6 bases). Between the trimmed V and J ends, which lost 4 bases and 3 bases, there was a span of 18 bases. Germline CDR1 and CDR2: MGHRA and YSYEKL. The CDR3 is made up of 16 amino acids. CDR3 amino acids: CASSRFGGTRKETQYF. CDR3 nucleotide sequence: TGCGCCAGCAGCCGATTCGGGGGAACTAGGAAAGAGACCCAGTACTTC.